What follows is one TCR beta chain and its context. Its antigen is undetermined. The entry originates in a study of OX40 agonist ivuxolimab in advanced cancers. General study results and limits: Several nonresponders also turned out to have low normalized T-cell clonal expansion.

The junction had 12 bases not matched to a gene; V was cut back by 7 bases and J by 0 bases. The CDR3 is made up of 16 amino acids. CDR1 and CDR2 from the germline V gene are SQVTM and ANQGSEA. The assay was immunoSEQ multiplex PCR, and TCRdb's table has in-frame clones only and misses some. Of about 71,000 clones listed, around 78% are singletons. Material: CD4+ or CD8+ T cells sorted from blood, obtained in a trial of the OX40 agonist ivuxolimab. The TCR comes from an adult with an advanced solid tumor such as melanoma, head and neck, liver or kidney cancer. V and J are TRBV29-1 and TRBJ2-1; 7 bases line up with TRBD1. Here the CDR3 DNA reads TGCAGCGCACCCAGGGGACAGATCAGCTCCTACAATGAGCAGTTCTTC. Translated: CSAPRGQISSYNEQFF.